This T cell receptor (beta chain) came from a study of technical replicates of blood from several donors (dated by TCRdb to about 2017). On this clone itself: The specificity of this receptor is unknown. No clone much larger than this one lies a single base away; base qualities are absent.

Looking up the germline V gene (reference sequence) yields CDR1 PRHDT and CDR2 FYEKMQ. Including cysteine and phenylalanine, the CDR3 has 16 amino acids. Only CDR3 DNA is held: 48 bases, read in frame from base 1. V trim: 0 bases; J trim: 4 bases; unmatched bases: 6. The library was made by the immunoSEQ multiplex PCR assay. Drawn from immuneACCESS, this table holds only the in-frame rearrangements with V and J called that TCRdb kept. Clones are partly lost; checked studies trace under half to an unresolved V gene and leave the rest unexplained. The sample contains some 71,000 clones, 97% of them found a single time. The biggest ten clones account for 0.25% to 0.3% of the sample.

The sequence is built from TRBV13 and TRBJ1-2; 9 bases in the junction line up with TRBD1. Sequencing was performed on T cells isolated from PBMCs. The receptor was derived from a human donor in good health. The sequenced DNA: TGTGCCAGCAGCTTAGGGGGACAGGGTCCCCTCTATGGCTACACCTTC. This yields the protein CASSLGGQGPLYGYTF. With the portions outside the CDR3 filled from the reference TRBV13 and TRBJ1-2 genes, the complete variable region becomes AAGVIQSPRHLIKEKRETATLKCYPIPRHDTVYWYQQGPGQDPQFLISFYEKMQSDKGSIPDRFSAQQFSDYHSELNMSSLELGDSALYFCASSLGGQGPLYGYTFGSGTRLTVV.